What follows are 2 T cell receptor beta chains derived from one specimen sequenced in a study of blood T cell repertoires in COVID-19. The table came from immunoSEQ multiplex PCR; TCRdb's copy has only in-frame clones and leaves some out. Of around 62,000 clones in the sample, roughly 88% were seen once. Sequenced: peripheral blood. These receptors all come from a woman aged 55-70 years with acute or convalescent COVID-19.

This clone appeared a few times. The genes are TRBV3-1 (or the pseudogene TRBV3-2) and TRBJ2-5, with D possibly TRBD1 on 6 matching bases. The CDR3 spans 16 residues. Germline-derived CDR1 and CDR2 are LGHDT and YNNKEL (reference sequence). Trimming stripped 3 bases from V and 5 bases from J, with 19 bases between. In DNA form, the CDR3 reads TGTGCCAGCAGCCATGGCCGGCACAGGGATGGGGAGACCCAGTACTTC. The encoded protein is CASSHGRHRDGETQYF.

V usage is TRBV19 and J usage is TRBJ2-1; 8 bases are a match to TRBD2. The CDR3 covers 16 residues. V dropped 9 bases and J dropped 0; count of bases not matched to a gene: 10. Germline CDR1 is LNHDA and CDR2 is SQIVND (reference sequence). CDR3: CASTEGGGLSYNEQFF. In DNA form, the CDR3 reads TGTGCCAGCACAGAGGGCGGGGGGCTCTCCTACAATGAGCAGTTCTTC.